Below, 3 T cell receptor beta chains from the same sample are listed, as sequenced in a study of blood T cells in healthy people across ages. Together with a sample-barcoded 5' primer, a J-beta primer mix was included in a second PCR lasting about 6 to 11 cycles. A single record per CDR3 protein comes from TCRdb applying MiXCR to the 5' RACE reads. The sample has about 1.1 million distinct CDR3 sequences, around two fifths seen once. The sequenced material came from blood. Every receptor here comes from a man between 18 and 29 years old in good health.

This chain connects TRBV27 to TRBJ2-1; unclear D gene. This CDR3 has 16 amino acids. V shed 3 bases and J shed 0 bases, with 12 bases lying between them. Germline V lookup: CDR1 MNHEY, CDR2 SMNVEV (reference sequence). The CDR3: CASSLVVQSSYNEQFF. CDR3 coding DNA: TGTGCCAGCAGTTTGGTTGTACAAAGCTCCTACAATGAGCAGTTCTTC.

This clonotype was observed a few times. The CDR3 loop is CSWGYTKETQYF. The CDR3 region has the DNA TGCAGTTGGGGGTACACTAAAGAGACCCAGTACTTC. The chain combines TRBV29-1 with TRBJ2-5, with D possibly called TRBD1 or TRBD2 (5 bases each). Germline V gene lookup returns CDR1 SQVTM and CDR2 ANQGSEA. The CDR3 consists of 12 residues. The full variable domain, completed using reference TRBV29-1 and TRBJ2-5, is SAVISQKPSRDICQRGTSLTIQCQVDSQVTMMFWYRQQPGQSLTLIATANQGSEATYESGFVIDKFPISRPNLTFSTLTVSNMSPEDSSIYLCSWGYTKETQYFGPGTRLLVL.

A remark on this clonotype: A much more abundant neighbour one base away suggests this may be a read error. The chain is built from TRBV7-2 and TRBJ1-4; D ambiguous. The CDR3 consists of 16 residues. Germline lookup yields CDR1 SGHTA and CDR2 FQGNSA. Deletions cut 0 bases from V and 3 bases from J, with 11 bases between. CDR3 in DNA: TGTGCCAGCAGCTTAGCGAGGAGATCCTCTAATGAAAAACTGTTTTTT. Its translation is CASSLARRSSNEKLFF.